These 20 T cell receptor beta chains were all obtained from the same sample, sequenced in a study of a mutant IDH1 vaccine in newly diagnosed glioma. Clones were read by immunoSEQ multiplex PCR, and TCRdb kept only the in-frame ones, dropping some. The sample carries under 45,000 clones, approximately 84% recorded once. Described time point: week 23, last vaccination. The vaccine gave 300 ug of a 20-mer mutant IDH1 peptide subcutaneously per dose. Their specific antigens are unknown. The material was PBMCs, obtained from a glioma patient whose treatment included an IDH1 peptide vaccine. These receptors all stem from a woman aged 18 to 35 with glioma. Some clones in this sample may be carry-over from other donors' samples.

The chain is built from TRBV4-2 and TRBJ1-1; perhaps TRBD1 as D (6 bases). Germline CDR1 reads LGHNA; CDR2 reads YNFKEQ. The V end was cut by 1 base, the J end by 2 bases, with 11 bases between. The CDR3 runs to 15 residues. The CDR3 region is CASSQGPTGNTEAFF. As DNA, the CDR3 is TGTGCCAGCAGCCAAGGACCGACAGGCAACACTGAAGCTTTCTTT.

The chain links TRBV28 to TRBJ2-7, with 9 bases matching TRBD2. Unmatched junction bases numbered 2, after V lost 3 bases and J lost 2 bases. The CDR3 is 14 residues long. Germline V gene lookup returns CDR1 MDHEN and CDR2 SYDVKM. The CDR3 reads CASSFSGGPYEQYF. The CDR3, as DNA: TGTGCCAGCAGTTTTAGCGGGGGCCCCTACGAGCAGTACTTC.

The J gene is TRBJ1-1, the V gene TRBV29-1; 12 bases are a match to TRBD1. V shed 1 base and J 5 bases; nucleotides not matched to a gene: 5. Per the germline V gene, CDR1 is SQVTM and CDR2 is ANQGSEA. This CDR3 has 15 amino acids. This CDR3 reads CSVEGGTGGWTEAFF. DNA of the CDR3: TGCAGCGTTGAAGGGGGGACAGGGGGCTGGACTGAAGCTTTCTTT. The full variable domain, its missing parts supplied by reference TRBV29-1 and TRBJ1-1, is SAVISQKPSRDICQRGTSLTIQCQVDSQVTMMFWYRQQPGQSLTLIATANQGSEATYESGFVIDKFPISRPNLTFSTLTVSNMSPEDSSIYLCSVEGGTGGWTEAFFGQGTRLTVV.

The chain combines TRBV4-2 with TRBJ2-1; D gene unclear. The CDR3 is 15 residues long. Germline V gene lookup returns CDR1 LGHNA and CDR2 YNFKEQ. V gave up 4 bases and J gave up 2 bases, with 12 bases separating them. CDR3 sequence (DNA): TGTGCCAGCAGCCTTCGGCAGATCACCTACAATGAGCAGTTCTTC. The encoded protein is CASSLRQITYNEQFF.

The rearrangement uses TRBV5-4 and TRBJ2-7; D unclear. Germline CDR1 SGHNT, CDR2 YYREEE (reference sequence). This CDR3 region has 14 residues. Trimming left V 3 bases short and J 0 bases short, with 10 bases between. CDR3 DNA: TGTGCCAGCAGCTGGGAATCCTCCTCCTACGAGCAGTACTTC. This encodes CASSWESSSYEQYF.

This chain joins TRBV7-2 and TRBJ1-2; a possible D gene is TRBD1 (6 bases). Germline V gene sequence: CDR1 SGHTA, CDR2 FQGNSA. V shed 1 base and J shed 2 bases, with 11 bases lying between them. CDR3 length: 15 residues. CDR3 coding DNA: TGTGCCAGCAGCTTAGGGCCGGGGGCGAACTATGGCTACACCTTC. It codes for CASSLGPGANYGYTF. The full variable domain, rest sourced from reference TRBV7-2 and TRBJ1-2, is GAGVSQSPSNKVTEKGKDVELRCDPISGHTALYWYRQSLGQGLEFLIYFQGNSAPDKSGLPSDRFSAERTGGSVSTLTIQRTQQEDSAVYLCASSLGPGANYGYTFGSGTRLTVV.

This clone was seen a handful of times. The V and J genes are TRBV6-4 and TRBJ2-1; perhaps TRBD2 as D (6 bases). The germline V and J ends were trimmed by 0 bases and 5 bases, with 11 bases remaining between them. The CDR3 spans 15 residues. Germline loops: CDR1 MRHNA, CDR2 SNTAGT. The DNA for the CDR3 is TGTGCCAGCAGTGACTCCGGGGGAGGTAACAATGAGCAGTTCTTC. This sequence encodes CASSDSGGGNNEQFF.

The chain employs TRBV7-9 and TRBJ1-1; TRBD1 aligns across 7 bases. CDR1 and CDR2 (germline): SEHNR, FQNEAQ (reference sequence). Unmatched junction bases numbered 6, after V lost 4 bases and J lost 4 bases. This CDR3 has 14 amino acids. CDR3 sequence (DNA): TGTGCCAGCAGCTCGACAGGGTTCGGCACTGAAGCTTTCTTT. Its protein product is CASSSTGFGTEAFF.

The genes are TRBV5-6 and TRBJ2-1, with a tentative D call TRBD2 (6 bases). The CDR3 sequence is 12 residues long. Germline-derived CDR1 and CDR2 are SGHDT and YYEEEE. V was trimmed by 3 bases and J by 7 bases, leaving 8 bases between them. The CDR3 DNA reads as TGTGCCAGCAGCTGGGGGAGGAATGAGCAGTTCTTC. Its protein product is CASSWGRNEQFF.

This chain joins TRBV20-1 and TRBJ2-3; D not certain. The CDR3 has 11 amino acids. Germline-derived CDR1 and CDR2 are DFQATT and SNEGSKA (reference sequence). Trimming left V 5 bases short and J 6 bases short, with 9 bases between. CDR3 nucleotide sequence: TGCAGTGCTGGATTAGAGGATACGCAGTATTTT. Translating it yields CSAGLEDTQYF.

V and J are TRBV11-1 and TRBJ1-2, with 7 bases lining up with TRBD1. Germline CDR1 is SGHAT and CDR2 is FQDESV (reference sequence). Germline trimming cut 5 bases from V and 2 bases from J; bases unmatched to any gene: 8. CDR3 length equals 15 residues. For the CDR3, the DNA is TGTGCCAGCAGCGCGCCCGACAGGGCCAACTATGGCTACACCTTC. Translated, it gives CASSAPDRANYGYTF.

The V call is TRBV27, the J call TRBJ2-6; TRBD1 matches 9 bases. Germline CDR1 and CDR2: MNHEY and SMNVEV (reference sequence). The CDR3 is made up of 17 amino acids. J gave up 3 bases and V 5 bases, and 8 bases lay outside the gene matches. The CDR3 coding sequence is TGTGCCAGCAGTCACTTGACAGGGGGGATTGGGGCCAACGTCCTGACTTTC. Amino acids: CASSHLTGGIGANVLTF. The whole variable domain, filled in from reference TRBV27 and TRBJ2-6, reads EAQVTQNPRYLITVTGKKLTVTCSQNMNHEYMSWYRQDPGLGLRQIYYSMNVEVTDKGDVPEGYKVSRKEKRNFPLILESPSPNQTSLYFCASSHLTGGIGANVLTFGAGSRLTVL.

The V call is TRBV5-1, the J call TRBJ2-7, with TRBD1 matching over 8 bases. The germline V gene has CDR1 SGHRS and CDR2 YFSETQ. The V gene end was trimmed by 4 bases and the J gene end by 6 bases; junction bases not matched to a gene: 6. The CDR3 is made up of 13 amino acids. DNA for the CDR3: TGCGCCAGCAGCAGGACAGGGACGGGCGAGCAGTACTTC. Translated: CASSRTGTGEQYF.

The CDR3 nucleotides read TGTGCCAGCAGCCAAGAAGTAGGGACAGGGGGCCAAGGAGGTGGCTACACCTTC. Protein: CASSQEVGTGGQGGGYTF. This chain connects TRBV4-2 to TRBJ1-2, with 12 positions matching TRBD1. The CDR3 is made up of 18 amino acids. V lost 0 bases and J lost 7; bases outside the gene matches: 12. Germline V gene sequence: CDR1 LGHNA, CDR2 YNFKEQ.

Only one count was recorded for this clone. CDR3 loop: CASSLTSSYNEQFF. For the CDR3, the DNA is TGCGCCAGCAGCTTAACGAGCTCCTACAATGAGCAGTTCTTC. J is TRBJ2-1 and V is TRBV5-1; D is undetermined. The length of the CDR3 is 14 residues. The ends were cut back, 2 bases at V and 0 bases at J, with 6 bases in the middle. Germline V gene lookup returns CDR1 SGHRS and CDR2 YFSETQ.

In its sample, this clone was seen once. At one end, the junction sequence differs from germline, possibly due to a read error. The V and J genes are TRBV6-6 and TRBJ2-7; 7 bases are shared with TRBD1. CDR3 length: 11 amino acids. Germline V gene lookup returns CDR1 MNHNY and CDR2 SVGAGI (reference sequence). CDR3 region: CASSTRTGMNF. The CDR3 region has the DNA TGTGCCAGCAGTACTCGGACAGGTATGAACTTC.

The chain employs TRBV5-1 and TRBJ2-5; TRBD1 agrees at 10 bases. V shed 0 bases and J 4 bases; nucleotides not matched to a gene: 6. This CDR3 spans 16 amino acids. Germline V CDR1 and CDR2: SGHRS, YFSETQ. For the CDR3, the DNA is TGCGCCAGCAGCTTGGGGGACAGGGGTTGGGGAGAGACCCAGTACTTC. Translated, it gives CASSLGDRGWGETQYF.

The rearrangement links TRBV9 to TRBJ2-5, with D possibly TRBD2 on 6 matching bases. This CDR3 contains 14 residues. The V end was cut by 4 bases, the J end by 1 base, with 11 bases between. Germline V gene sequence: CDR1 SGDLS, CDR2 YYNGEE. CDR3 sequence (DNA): TGTGCCAGCAGCCGCAGGGACTCCCAAGAGACCCAGTACTTC. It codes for CASSRRDSQETQYF. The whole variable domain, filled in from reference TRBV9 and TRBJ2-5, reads DSGVTQTPKHLITATGQRVTLRCSPRSGDLSVYWYQQSLDQGLQFLIQYYNGEERAKGNILERFSAQQFPDLHSELNLSSLELGDSALYFCASSRRDSQETQYFGPGTRLLVL.

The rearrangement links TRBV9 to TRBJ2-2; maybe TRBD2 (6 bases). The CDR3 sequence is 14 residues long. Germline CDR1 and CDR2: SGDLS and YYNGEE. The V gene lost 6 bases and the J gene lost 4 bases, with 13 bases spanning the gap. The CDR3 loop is CASMAPRGTGELFF. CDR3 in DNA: TGTGCCAGCATGGCCCCGCGGGGCACCGGGGAGCTGTTTTTT.

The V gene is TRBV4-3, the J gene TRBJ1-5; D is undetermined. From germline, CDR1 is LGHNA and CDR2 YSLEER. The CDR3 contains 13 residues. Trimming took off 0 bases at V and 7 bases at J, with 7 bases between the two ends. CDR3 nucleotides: TGCGCCAGCAGCCAAGATCTAATCCAGCCCCAGCATTTT. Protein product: CASSQDLIQPQHF.